Shown below are 24 T cell receptor beta chains from a single sample sequenced in a study of control samples from healthy donors and cancer patients. The method was immunoSEQ multiplex PCR; TCRdb's version includes in-frame clones alone and lacks a portion of them. The sample lists some 250,000 clones; over 70% were seen once. Material for sequencing was PBMCs. These receptors all stem from a woman aged 55 to 70 with lung cancer.

This clone was found many times. The chain recombines TRBV6-1 with TRBJ1-6, with D tentatively TRBD1 (5 bases). The germline V and J ends were trimmed by 1 base and 14 bases, with 12 bases remaining between them. The CDR3 contains 13 residues. CDR1 and CDR2 (germline): MNHNS, SASEGT. In nucleotides, the CDR3 is TGTGCCAGCAGTGAAGGAGGCAGGGAAACCCTCCACTTT. Encoded protein: CASSEGGRETLHF.

This chain links TRBV19 with TRBJ2-3; the D is unclear. This CDR3 has 14 residues. The V gene's germline CDR1 is LNHDA and CDR2 SQIVND (reference sequence). The V and J ends lost 6 bases and 0 bases respectively, with 10 bases between them. The CDR3 nucleotides read TGTGCCAGTAGGAAGGGAACCAGCACAGATACGCAGTATTTT. Encoded protein: CASRKGTSTDTQYF.

The rearrangement links TRBV19 to TRBJ1-5; D is unclear. CDR1 is LNHDA, CDR2 SQIVND, per germline (reference sequence). V lost 5 bases, J lost 6 bases, and 8 bases lay in between. The CDR3 is made up of 12 amino acids. The CDR3 nucleotides are TGTGCCAGTAGTCCCCTCGGTCAGCCCCAGCATTTT. Protein sequence: CASSPLGQPQHF.

This clone is a singleton in its sample. Other DNA variants within this sample encode the same CDR3. The chain combines TRBV19 with TRBJ1-1; 7 nucleotides agree with TRBD1. Trimming removed 1 base from V and 1 base from J; junction bases left unmatched: 0. The CDR3 runs 14 residues. Germline lookup yields CDR1 LNHDA and CDR2 SQIVND (reference sequence). As DNA, the CDR3 is TGTGCCAGTAGTATAGGACAGGGGAACACTGAAGCTTTCTTT. Its translation: CASSIGQGNTEAFF.

The chain uses TRBV4-1 and TRBJ2-1; 13 bases are shared with TRBD2. The CDR3 has 16 amino acids. V was clipped by 0 bases and J by 8 bases; unmatched bases: 4. CDR1 and CDR2 (germline): MGHRA, YSYEKL. The CDR3 DNA reads as TGCGCCAGCAGCCAAGACAGGACTAGCGGGAGATATGAGCAGTTCTTC. Translation gives CASSQDRTSGRYEQFF.

This clone was seen more than once but under ten times. The rearrangement links TRBV5-1 to TRBJ2-3, with 13 bases lining up with TRBD2. Per the germline V gene, CDR1 is SGHRS and CDR2 is YFSETQ. This CDR3 has 17 amino acids. Germline trimming cut 3 bases from V and 4 bases from J; bases unmatched to any gene: 8. CDR3: CASSSAPGLAGADTQYF. DNA for the CDR3: TGCGCCAGCAGCTCCGCTCCAGGACTAGCGGGGGCAGATACGCAGTATTTT.

This chain joins TRBV7-2 and TRBJ2-6; D is possibly TRBD2 (6 bases). V gave up 4 bases and J gave up 0 bases, with 16 bases separating them. The CDR3 loop spans 18 amino acids. Looked up from germline, CDR1 is SGHTA and CDR2 is FQGNSA. The CDR3 sequence is CASSSLEGSSSGANVLTF. The CDR3 DNA follows: TGTGCCAGCAGCTCATTGGAGGGTTCCTCCTCTGGGGCCAACGTCCTGACTTTC. The full variable domain, rest sourced from reference TRBV7-2 and TRBJ2-6, is GAGVSQSPSNKVTEKGKDVELRCDPISGHTALYWYRQSLGQGLEFLIYFQGNSAPDKSGLPSDRFSAERTGGSVSTLTIQRTQQEDSAVYLCASSSLEGSSSGANVLTFGAGSRLTVL.

This clone was observed a few times. This chain connects TRBV21-1 to TRBJ2-7; the table's D call, TRBD1, was not checked against the DNA. TRBV21-1 is deemed a pseudogene. The CDR3 has 15 amino acids. The chain's CDR3 is CASRLMTGVSYEQYF. The CDR3 DNA reads as TGTGCCAGCAGGCTCATGACAGGGGTCTCCTACGAGCAGTACTTC.

The rearrangement uses TRBV28 and TRBJ1-2; TRBD1 might be the D (5 bases). The V end lost 3 bases, the J end lost 8 bases, and 13 bases lay between the germline ends. Per germline, CDR1 MDHEN and CDR2 SYDVKM. The CDR3 length is 13 residues. CDR3 in amino acids: CASSFRGGGGYTF. The CDR3 DNA reads TGTGCCAGCAGTTTTCGGGGGGGAGGCGGCTACACCTTC.

In regard to this clone: Other nucleotide sequences in the sample specify the same CDR3. V usage is TRBV5-6 and J usage is TRBJ2-7; D unclear. This CDR3 region has 12 residues. With 0 bases removed from V and 3 bases from J, the gap between germline ends came to 4 bases. The germline V gene encodes CDR1 SGHDT and CDR2 YYEEEE. In nucleotides, the CDR3 is TGTGCCAGCAGCTTGGCGAACTACGAGCAGTACTTC. Translating it yields CASSLANYEQYF.

J is TRBJ2-7 and V is TRBV12-5; D remains unclear. Germline assignment: CDR1 LGHNT and CDR2 FRNRAP. This CDR3 comprises 13 residues. V dropped 2 bases and J dropped 2 bases, with 7 bases sitting between them. CDR3: CASGLPVTYEQYF. CDR3 in DNA: TGTGCTAGTGGTTTGCCGGTCACCTACGAGCAGTACTTC.

The gene calls are TRBV25-1 and TRBJ1-1; weak D call: TRBD1 (6 bases). The CDR3 sequence is 13 residues long. V was clipped by 4 bases and J by 5 bases, with 11 bases between them. Germline assignment: CDR1 MGHDK and CDR2 SYGVNS. In nucleotides, the CDR3 is TGTGCCAGCAGTGTTCAGGGGAAGACTGAAGCTTTCTTT. Protein: CASSVQGKTEAFF.

This clone came up a few times. This chain connects TRBV28 to TRBJ1-1; perhaps TRBD1 as D (6 bases). Between the trimmed V and J ends, which lost 6 bases and 2 bases, there was a span of 16 bases. The CDR3 extends over 15 amino acids. The V gene's germline CDR1 is MDHEN and CDR2 SYDVKM. CDR3 in DNA: TGTGCCAGCAGCTCGGTTCCGGGACAAAACACTGAAGCTTTCTTT. Amino acids: CASSSVPGQNTEAFF. The variable domain in full, completed from reference TRBV28 and TRBJ1-1, reads DVKVTQSSRYLVKRTGEKVFLECVQDMDHENMFWYRQDPGLGLRLIYFSYDVKMKEKGDIPEGYSVSREKKERFSLILESASTNQTSMYLCASSSVPGQNTEAFFGQGTRLTVV.

The rearrangement uses TRBV2 and TRBJ2-5, with a possible D match to TRBD2 (6 bases). Germline V gene data show CDR1 as SNHLY and CDR2 as FYNNEI. This CDR3 is 13 amino acids long. Trimming shortened V by 8 bases and J by 5 bases, and 15 bases separated the two germline ends. CDR3 sequence reads: CASLWDFGETQYF. CDR3 sequence (DNA): TGTGCCAGCCTCTGGGACTTCGGGGAGACCCAGTACTTC. The whole variable domain, filled in from reference TRBV2 and TRBJ2-5, reads EPEVTQTPSHQVTQMGQEVILRCVPISNHLYFYWYRQILGQKVEFLVSFYNNEISEKSEIFDDQFSVERPDGSNFTLKIRSTKLEDSAMYFCASLWDFGETQYFGPGTRLLVL.

The chain uses TRBV14 and TRBJ2-1; no reliable D call. The CDR3 has 15 residues. Germline values: CDR1 SGHDN, CDR2 FVKESK. The germline V and J ends were trimmed by 1 base and 3 bases, with 10 bases remaining between them. The CDR3 is CASSQGARRYNEQFF. The CDR3 DNA reads TGTGCCAGCAGCCAAGGGGCTAGACGCTACAATGAGCAGTTCTTC.

A few counts support this clone. J is TRBJ1-1 and V is TRBV7-9; perhaps TRBD1 as D (5 bases). Trimming removed 5 bases from V and 3 bases from J, with 16 bases in between. This CDR3 region has 15 residues. Germline loops: CDR1 SEHNR, CDR2 FQNEAQ (reference sequence). For the CDR3, the DNA is TGTGCCAGCAGCCCGTCCAGGGCAGGATACACTGAAGCTTTCTTT. This encodes CASSPSRAGYTEAFF.

On this clone itself: Other DNA sequences within the sample encode an identical CDR3. The chain links TRBV3-1 (or the pseudogene TRBV3-2) to TRBJ2-2; no clear D. The CDR3 consists of 13 residues. Germline-derived CDR1 and CDR2 are LGHDT and YNNKEL (reference sequence). Trimming took off 1 base at V and 2 bases at J, with 2 bases between the two ends. Written as DNA, the CDR3 is TGTGCCAGCAGCCAAGCCAACACCGGGGAGCTGTTTTTT. Protein sequence: CASSQANTGELFF.

The chain recombines TRBV7-3 with TRBJ2-3, with a possible D match to TRBD2 (6 bases). The ends were cut back, 1 base at V and 5 bases at J, with 16 bases in the middle. This CDR3 is 16 amino acids long. CDR1 is SGHTA and CDR2 is FQGTGA in the germline V gene. CDR3 nucleotide sequence: TGTGCCAGCAGCTTAAACCCTCGGGGGTTCGAAGATACGCAGTATTTT. It yields the protein CASSLNPRGFEDTQYF.

Many counts were recorded for this clone. The chain carries TRBV5-4 and TRBJ2-7; 9 bases map to TRBD2. CDR3 length: 16 amino acids. Germline lookup yields CDR1 SGHNT and CDR2 YYREEE (reference sequence). V lost 4 bases and J lost 2; bases outside the gene matches: 10. The CDR3 reads CASSSGGGRVTYEQYF. In DNA, the CDR3 is TGTGCCAGCAGCAGCGGGGGCGGGAGGGTTACCTACGAGCAGTACTTC.

The gene calls are TRBV23-1 and TRBJ2-1; 9 nucleotides agree with TRBD1. TRBV23-1 is recorded as an ORF, its role being uncertain. The CDR3 length is 14 residues. Germline trimming cut 8 bases from V and 4 bases from J; bases unmatched to any gene: 6. In nucleotides, the CDR3 is TGCGCCAGCCCGGGACAGGGAGTATACAATGAGCAGTTCTTC. Amino acids: CASPGQGVYNEQFF.

The chain employs TRBV3-1 (or the pseudogene TRBV3-2) and TRBJ1-3; no clear D. The CDR3 has 13 residues. Germline V CDR1 and CDR2: LGHDT, YNNKEL (reference sequence). Between the trimmed V and J ends, which lost 4 bases and 4 bases, there was a span of 8 bases. The CDR3 loop reads CASSPSGGNTIYF. As DNA, the CDR3 is TGTGCCAGCAGCCCCTCGGGCGGAAACACCATATATTTT.

The chain is built from TRBV2 and TRBJ2-5; no clear D. This CDR3 has 11 residues. Germline-derived CDR1 and CDR2 are SNHLY and FYNNEI. V was cut by 7 bases and J by 2 bases, with 5 bases left in between. CDR3 sequence (DNA): TGTGCCAGCACCTTTCAAGAGACCCAGTACTTC. Protein: CASTFQETQYF.

V and J are TRBV7-3 and TRBJ2-6, with D perhaps matching TRBD2 (5 bases). The CDR3 totals 18 residues. V was clipped by 2 bases and J by 0 bases, with 14 bases between them. Germline values: CDR1 SGHTA, CDR2 FQGTGA. The CDR3 DNA follows: TGTGCCAGCAGCTTAGGAGGATCTACAAGCTCTGGGGCCAACGTCCTGACTTTC. Amino acid sequence: CASSLGGSTSSGANVLTF.

This clone appeared once. For the CDR3, the DNA is TGCGCCAGCAGCTTGCTCGCAGGGGCTGATTCACCCCTCCACTTT. This sequence encodes CASSLLAGADSPLHF. The chain uses TRBV5-1 and TRBJ1-6; D possibly corresponds to TRBD1 (6 bases). This CDR3 is built from 15 residues. Trimming pared 1 base from V and 8 bases from J, leaving 13 bases between. Germline assignment: CDR1 SGHRS and CDR2 YFSETQ.